This T cell receptor (beta chain) was retrieved from a study of blood T cell repertoires in COVID-19. TCRdb's table, derived via immunoSEQ multiplex PCR, lists solely in-frame clones and lacks some. The sample contains 350,000 to 400,000 clones, more than 70% of which appear only once. There are 15 residues in the CDR3. The germline CDR1 and CDR2 sequences are SEHNR and FQNEAQ (reference sequence). With 5 bases clipped from V and 1 base from J, the junction kept 5 bases outside the gene matches. Sample: PBMCs or T cells enriched from blood (not recorded which). The clonotype originates from a man in his forties or fifties in a cohort exposed to, infected with or recovered from COVID-19 (not recorded which). The J gene is TRBJ1-2, the V gene TRBV7-9; 9 nucleotides match TRBD1. The CDR3, as DNA: TGTGCCAGCAGCCCCGGACAGGGGCGTAACTATGGCTACACCTTC. Its protein product is CASSPGQGRNYGYTF.